This is a list of T cell receptor beta chains from one sample in a study of blood T cell repertoires in COVID-19. Libraries were prepared by immunoSEQ multiplex PCR; TCRdb keeps only in-frame clonotypes and omits some of them. In the table there are about 280,000 clones, approximately 85% of which are singletons. The sample comprised peripheral blood. The source is a woman in her sixties or seventies with acute or convalescent COVID-19. Each CDR3 is given with its conserved first and last residue. D genes are given only for firm matches. Clone size is shown for a subset of rows, as once, few, many or a class of expanded clone.

clone size,V gene,D gene,J gene,CDR3 DNA,CDR3 protein
-,TRBV2,TRBD1,TRBJ2-5,TGTGCCAGCAGTGCTACAGGGGGCAGGGAGACCCAGTACTTC,CASSATGGRETQYF
-,TRBV4-1,-,TRBJ1-3,TGCGCCAGCAGCCAAGGCAGACAGCGGGGCTCTGGAAACACCATATATTTT,CASSQGRQRGSGNTIYF
-,TRBV5-1,TRBD1,TRBJ2-7,TGCGCCAGCAGCTTGGAACCGGGACAGGGTTCCGAGCAGTACTTC,CASSLEPGQGSEQYF
-,TRBV2,TRBD1,TRBJ1-2,TGTGCCAGCAGGTACAGGGGGCTGGGAGATGGCTACACCTTC,CASRYRGLGDGYTF
once,TRBV5-1,TRBD1,TRBJ1-2,TGCGCCAGCAGCTCAACCGCCGGGACAGATGGCTACACCTTC,CASSSTAGTDGYTF
-,TRBV10-3,TRBD1,TRBJ2-1,TGTGCCACAGACACGGGACAGGGTTACAATGAGCAGTTCTTC,CATDTGQGYNEQFF
-,TRBV5-1,TRBD2,TRBJ2-1,TGCGCCAGCAGCTCCGGGGGGTATCTCTCCTACAATGAGCAGTTCTTC,CASSSGGYLSYNEQFF
-,TRBV5-4,-,TRBJ1-1,TGTGCCAGCAGCTTGCGGAGCACTGAAGCTTTCTTT,CASSLRSTEAFF
few,TRBV5-4,-,TRBJ1-6,TGTGCCAGCAGCTTGGTACGGAGCTCCTATAATTCACCCCTCCACTTT,CASSLVRSSYNSPLHF
-,TRBV6-1,-,TRBJ1-5,TGTGCCAGCAGCGAAATCCGGTTATTTGGCAATCAGCCCCAGCATTTT,CASSEIRLFGNQPQHF
few,TRBV28,TRBD1,TRBJ2-7,TGTGCCAGCAGGACCGAGGACAGGTTAATCTACGAGCAGTACTTC,CASRTEDRLIYEQYF
-,TRBV5-3,-,TRBJ1-2,TGTGCCAGAAGCTTGGGGACAGACCTCTATGGCTACACCTTC,CARSLGTDLYGYTF
-,TRBV20-1,TRBD1,TRBJ1-1,TGCAGTGCTTGGACAGGGGCTGAAGCTTTCTTT,CSAWTGAEAFF
-,TRBV28,-,TRBJ1-4,TGTGCCAGCAGTTTAAGGGGAAAATATGAAAAACTGTTTTTT,CASSLRGKYEKLFF
-,TRBV19,TRBD1,TRBJ1-2,TGTGCCAGTAGTATCGACAGGGCCTATGGCTACACCTTC,CASSIDRAYGYTF
-,TRBV2,-,TRBJ1-5,TGTGCCAGCAGTGGGGGAGGGCAGCCCCAGCATTTT,CASSGGGQPQHF
few,TRBV5-5,TRBD1,TRBJ1-2,TGTGCCAGCAGCTTGGGGGACAGCTATGGCTACACCTTC,CASSLGDSYGYTF
-,TRBV2,-,TRBJ2-5,TGTGCCAGCAGTGGGACAGTGACGGCTGAGACCCAGTACTTC,CASSGTVTAETQYF
-,TRBV30,-,TRBJ1-2,TGTGCCGGACGGGCAGGGAAGGGGCACTATGGCTACACCTTC,CAGRAGKGHYGYTF
-,TRBV18,-,TRBJ1-1,TGTGCCAGCTCACGGGCAGAATCACCGAACACTGAAGCTTTCTTT,CASSRAESPNTEAFF
-,TRBV29-1,TRBD1,TRBJ1-2,TGCAGCGTGGGTGCCCCCTCAGGACAGGGCACCGGCTACACCTTC,CSVGAPSGQGTGYTF
-,TRBV5-4,TRBD2,TRBJ2-5,TGTGCCAGCAGCTTGGATGCGGGCGGTACCCGACTAGCGGGAGAGACCCAGTACTTC,CASSLDAGGTRLAGETQYF
-,TRBV28,TRBD1,TRBJ2-7,TGTGCCAGCAGCCTCGACAGGGACCACGAGCAGTACTTC,CASSLDRDHEQYF
few,TRBV11-2,TRBD1,TRBJ2-7,TGTGCCAGCAGCTCCGGGACAGGTCGCTACGAGCAGTACTTC,CASSSGTGRYEQYF
-,TRBV3-1/TRBV3-2,TRBD2,TRBJ2-7,TGTGCCAGCAGCCAAGATAGGTTCACGTGGGGGGGTGAGCAGTACTTC,CASSQDRFTWGGEQYF
few,TRBV5-1,-,TRBJ1-1,TGCGCCAGCAAACGAAGGGAGTATGACACTGAAGCTTTCTTT,CASKRREYDTEAFF
-,TRBV5-1,TRBD2,TRBJ2-2,TGCGCCAGCAGCGCCGGACTAGCTAACGGGGAGCTGTTTTTT,CASSAGLANGELFF
-,TRBV5-6,-,TRBJ1-1,TGTGCCAGCAGCCCCCGACTGATAATGAACACTGAAGCTTTCTTT,CASSPRLIMNTEAFF
-,TRBV7-9,TRBD2,TRBJ2-5,TGTGCCAGCAGTAGAGCCGGGGGGGCAGAGACCCAGTACTTC,CASSRAGGAETQYF
-,TRBV7-8,-,TRBJ1-1,TGTGCCAGCAGCTTAGTGGGGGGGGCAGGGACTGAAGCTTTCTTT,CASSLVGGAGTEAFF
-,TRBV7-2,TRBD1,TRBJ1-2,TGTGCCAGCAGCCCTGCGGGACAGGCCTATGGCTACACCTTC,CASSPAGQAYGYTF